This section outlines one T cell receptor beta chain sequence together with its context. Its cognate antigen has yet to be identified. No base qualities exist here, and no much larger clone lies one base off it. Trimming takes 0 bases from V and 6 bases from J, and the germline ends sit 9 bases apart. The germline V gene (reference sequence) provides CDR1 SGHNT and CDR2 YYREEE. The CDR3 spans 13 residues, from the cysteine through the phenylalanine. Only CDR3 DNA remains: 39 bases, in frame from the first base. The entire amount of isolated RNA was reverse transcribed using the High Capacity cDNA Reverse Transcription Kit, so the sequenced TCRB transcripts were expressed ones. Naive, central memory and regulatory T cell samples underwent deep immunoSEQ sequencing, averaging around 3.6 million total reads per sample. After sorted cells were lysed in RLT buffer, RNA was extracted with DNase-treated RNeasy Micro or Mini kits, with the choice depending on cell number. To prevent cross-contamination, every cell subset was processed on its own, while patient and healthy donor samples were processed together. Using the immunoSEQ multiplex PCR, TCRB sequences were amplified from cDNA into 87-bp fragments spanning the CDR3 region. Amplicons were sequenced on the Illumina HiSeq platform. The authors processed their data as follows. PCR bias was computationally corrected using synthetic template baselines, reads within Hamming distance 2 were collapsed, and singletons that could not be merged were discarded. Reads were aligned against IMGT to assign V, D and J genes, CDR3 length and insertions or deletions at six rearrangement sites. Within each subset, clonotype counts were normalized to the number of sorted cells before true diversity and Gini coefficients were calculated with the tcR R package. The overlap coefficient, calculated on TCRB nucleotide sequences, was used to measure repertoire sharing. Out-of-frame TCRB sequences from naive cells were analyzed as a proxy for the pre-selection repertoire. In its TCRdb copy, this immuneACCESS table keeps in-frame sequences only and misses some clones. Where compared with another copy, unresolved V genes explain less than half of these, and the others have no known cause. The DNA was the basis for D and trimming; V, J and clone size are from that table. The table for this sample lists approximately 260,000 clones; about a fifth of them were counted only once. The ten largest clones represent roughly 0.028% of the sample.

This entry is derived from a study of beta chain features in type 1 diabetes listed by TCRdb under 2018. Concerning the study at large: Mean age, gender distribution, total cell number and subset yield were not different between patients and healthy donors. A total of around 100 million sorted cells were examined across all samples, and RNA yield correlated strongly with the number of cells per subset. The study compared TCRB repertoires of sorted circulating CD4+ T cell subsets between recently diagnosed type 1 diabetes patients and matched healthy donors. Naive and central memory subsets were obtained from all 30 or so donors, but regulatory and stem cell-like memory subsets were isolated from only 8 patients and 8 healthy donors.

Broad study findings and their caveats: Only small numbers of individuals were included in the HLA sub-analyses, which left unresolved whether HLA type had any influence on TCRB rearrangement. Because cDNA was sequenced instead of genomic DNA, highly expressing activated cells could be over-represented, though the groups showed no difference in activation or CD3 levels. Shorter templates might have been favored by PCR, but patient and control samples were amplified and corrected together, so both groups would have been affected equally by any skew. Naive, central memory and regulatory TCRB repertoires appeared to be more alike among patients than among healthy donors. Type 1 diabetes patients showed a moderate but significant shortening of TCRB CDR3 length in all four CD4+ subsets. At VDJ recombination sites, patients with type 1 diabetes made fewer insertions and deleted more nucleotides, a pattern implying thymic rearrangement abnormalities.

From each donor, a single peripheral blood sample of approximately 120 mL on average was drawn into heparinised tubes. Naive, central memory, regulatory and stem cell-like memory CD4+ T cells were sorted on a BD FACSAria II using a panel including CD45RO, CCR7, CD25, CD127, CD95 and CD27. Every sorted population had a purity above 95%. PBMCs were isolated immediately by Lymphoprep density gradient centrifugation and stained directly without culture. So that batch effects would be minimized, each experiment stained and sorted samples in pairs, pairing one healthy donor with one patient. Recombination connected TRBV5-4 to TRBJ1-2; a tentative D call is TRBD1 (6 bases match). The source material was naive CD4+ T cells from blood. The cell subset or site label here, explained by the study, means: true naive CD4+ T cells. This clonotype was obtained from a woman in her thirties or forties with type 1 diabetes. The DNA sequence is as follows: TGTGCCAGCAGCTTGGTGGGGGCGGATGGCTACACCTTC. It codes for CASSLVGADGYTF.